These 32 T cell receptor beta chains came from one sample sequenced in a study of T-cell memory formation after mild COVID-19. One entry per CDR3 protein, called by TCRdb with MiXCR from the 5' RACE reads. The table includes approximately 240,000 distinct CDR3 sequences, less than 20% detected once. Sequences were obtained from PBMCs or a T cell subset sorted from them (not recorded which). Receptors were obtained from a man between 18 and 29 years old who had mild COVID-19 (a few samples of this study predate the infection). Cell type and time point are not known.

This clonotype has a count of ten or more. This rearrangement joins TRBV5-1 to TRBJ2-5; no firm D call. V was cut by 0 bases and J by 5 bases, with 8 bases left in between. Germline V lookup: CDR1 SGHRS, CDR2 YFSETQ. CDR3 length equals 13 residues. The CDR3 coding sequence is TGCGCCAGCAGCTTGGACACCCCGGAGACCCAGTACTTC. Translated: CASSLDTPETQYF.

The chain has TRBV12-3 or TRBV12-4 and TRBJ2-2; tentative D call: TRBD1 (5 bases). This CDR3 has 15 residues. V was shortened by 6 bases and J by 4 bases, with 15 bases between the two germline ends. The CDR3 DNA reads as TGTGCCAGCAGCCCCCTTTGGGGCGGCACCGGGGAGCTGTTTTTT. It translates to CASSPLWGGTGELFF.

The chain carries TRBV5-1 and TRBJ2-7, with 9 bases matching TRBD1. Germline V lookup: CDR1 SGHRS, CDR2 YFSETQ. V lost 4 bases and J lost 9; bases outside the gene matches: 11. This CDR3 comprises 14 residues. In nucleotides, the CDR3 is TGCGCCAGCAGCAGAGGGACAGGGCGGAGGGTGCAGTACTTC. It is translated as CASSRGTGRRVQYF.

This chain joins TRBV2 and TRBJ2-1; D is unresolved. Germline CDR1 and CDR2: SNHLY and FYNNEI. Between the trimmed V and J ends, which lost 9 bases and 5 bases, there was a span of 20 bases. CDR3 size: 15 residues. The CDR3 coding sequence is TGTGCCAGTCGACCTCATGAAGGAGCAAACAATGAGCAGTTCTTC. The encoded protein is CASRPHEGANNEQFF.

The genes are TRBV18 and TRBJ2-3; 8 bases agree with TRBD1. Germline V lookup: CDR1 KGHSH, CDR2 LQKENI. The CDR3 spans 15 residues. V trimming: 3 bases; J trimming: 2 bases; junction bases outside the gene matches: 4. The CDR3 nucleotides are TGTGCCAGCTCACCGACCCAGGGGGCCACAGATACGCAGTATTTT. Translation: CASSPTQGATDTQYF.

The V gene is TRBV24-1, the J gene TRBJ2-1, with 7 bases lining up with TRBD1. This CDR3 is built from 15 residues. Germline V lookup: CDR1 KGHDR, CDR2 SFDVKD. V lost 12 bases and J lost 7; bases outside the gene matches: 17. The CDR3, as DNA: TGTGCCGTAAGTCCGGAGGCAGGGGGTAAAAATGAGCAGTTCTTC. Translation: CAVSPEAGGKNEQFF.

The chain has TRBV7-2 and TRBJ2-5; perhaps D is TRBD1 or TRBD2 (5 bases each). The V end lost 5 bases, the J end lost 5 bases, and 12 bases lay between the germline ends. The V gene's germline CDR1 is SGHTA and CDR2 FQGNSA. The CDR3 contains 13 residues. The CDR3 sequence: CASSAGAVETQYF. CDR3 DNA: TGTGCCAGCAGCGCCGGGGCAGTGGAGACCCAGTACTTC. Looking up the rest from reference TRBV7-2 and TRBJ2-5 gives the full variable domain: GAGVSQSPSNKVTEKGKDVELRCDPISGHTALYWYRQSLGQGLEFLIYFQGNSAPDKSGLPSDRFSAERTGGSVSTLTIQRTQQEDSAVYLCASSAGAVETQYFGPGTRLLVL.

This clonotype has more than one count but fewer than ten. The chain carries TRBV18 and TRBJ1-5, with unresolved D. Germline V gene sequence: CDR1 KGHSH, CDR2 LQKENI. Trimming cost V 2 bases and J 5 bases, with 7 bases left between them. The CDR3 length is 13 residues. The DNA for the CDR3 is TGTGCCAGCTCACCAGTCCCGGATCAGCCCCAGCATTTT. Residues: CASSPVPDQPQHF.

This clonotype was picked up a small number of times. This chain uses TRBV7-9 with TRBJ1-1; D may be TRBD1 (6 bases). Germline V gene sequence: CDR1 SEHNR, CDR2 FQNEAQ (reference sequence). Trimming took off 5 bases at V and 4 bases at J, with 11 bases between the two ends. The CDR3 loop spans 13 amino acids. DNA of the CDR3: TGTGCCAGCAGCCGAGGGGGTGGCACTGAAGCTTTCTTT. Its protein product is CASSRGGGTEAFF.

The rearrangement joins TRBV3-1 to TRBJ2-3; D unclear. The CDR3 contains 14 residues. Germline V CDR1 and CDR2: LGHDT, YNNKEL (reference sequence). The V gene lost 4 bases and the J gene lost 0 bases, with 8 bases spanning the gap. The CDR3 protein is CASSPLQSTDTQYF. The CDR3 DNA reads as TGTGCCAGCAGCCCACTCCAGAGCACAGATACGCAGTATTTT.

Many counts were recorded for this clonotype. The chain joins TRBV9 to TRBJ2-3; the D gene could be TRBD1 or TRBD2 (6 bases each). Germline lookup yields CDR1 SGDLS and CDR2 YYNGEE. The germline V and J ends were trimmed by 1 base and 4 bases, with 16 bases remaining between them. The CDR3 is made up of 16 amino acids. CDR3 protein: CASSVFPGEVADTQYF. The DNA of the CDR3 is TGTGCCAGCAGCGTATTCCCAGGGGAGGTTGCAGATACGCAGTATTTT.

The chain links TRBV12-5 to TRBJ2-7; D ambiguous. This CDR3 spans 13 amino acids. Germline V gives CDR1 LGHNT, CDR2 FRNRAP. V lost 2 bases, J lost 9 bases, and 14 bases lay in between. In DNA form, the CDR3 reads TGTGCTAGTGGTTTGCTCAGTTCCGGTGGGCAGTACTTC. It encodes CASGLLSSGGQYF. Looking up the rest from reference TRBV12-5 and TRBJ2-7 gives the full variable domain: DARVTQTPRHKVTEMGQEVTMRCQPILGHNTVFWYRQTMMQGLELLAYFRNRAPLDDSGMPKDRFSAEMPDATLATLKIQPSEPRDSAVYFCASGLLSSGGQYFGPGTRLTVT.

This clonotype turned up a few times. The CDR3 coding sequence is TGCGCCAGCAGCCAAGAGCACAATCAGCCCCAGCATTTT. Protein: CASSQEHNQPQHF. The chain employs TRBV4-1 and TRBJ1-5; D not resolved. The CDR3 is made up of 13 amino acids. Germline V gene sequence: CDR1 MGHRA, CDR2 YSYEKL. V gave up 0 bases and J gave up 3 bases, with 3 bases separating them.

This clonotype was counted only a few times. V is TRBV15 and J is TRBJ2-7; 7 bases map to TRBD2. The CDR3 spans 12 residues. The V segment lost 0 bases and the J segment 9 bases; nucleotides outside the gene matches: 2. Germline V gene sequence: CDR1 LNHNV, CDR2 YYDKDF (reference sequence). CDR3 sequence (DNA): TGTGCCACCAGCAGAGATGCGGGGGTGCAGTACGTC. It specifies CATSRDAGVQYV.

This clonotype showed up just a few times. This chain uses TRBV7-8 with TRBJ2-3; 11 bases fit TRBD2. Germline V lookup: CDR1 SGHVS, CDR2 FQNEAQ. J lost 0 bases, V lost 0 bases, and 5 bases had no gene match. The CDR3 is 18 amino acids. The CDR3: CASSLASGLAVSTDTQYF. Here the CDR3 DNA reads TGTGCCAGCAGCTTAGCGTCGGGACTAGCGGTTAGCACAGATACGCAGTATTTT. The whole variable domain, filled in from reference TRBV7-8 and TRBJ2-3, reads GAGVSQSPRYKVAKRGQDVALRCDPISGHVSLFWYQQALGQGPEFLTYFQNEAQLDKSGLPSDRFFAERPEGSVSTLKIQRTQQEDSAVYLCASSLASGLAVSTDTQYFGPGTRLTVL.

This clonotype has only a few counts. The chain employs TRBV18 and TRBJ1-4; 7 positions match TRBD1. V was clipped by 0 bases and J by 5 bases; unmatched bases: 3. The germline gives CDR1 KGHSH, CDR2 LQKENI. This CDR3 region has 15 residues. The CDR3 here is CASSPPSRGNEKLFF. In DNA, the CDR3 is TGTGCCAGCTCACCACCCTCCAGGGGGAATGAAAAACTGTTTTTT.

V usage is TRBV30 and J usage is TRBJ1-5; 7 bases map to TRBD1. This CDR3 has 14 amino acids. Germline CDR1 GTSNPN, CDR2 SVGIG (reference sequence). V lost 0 bases and J lost 7; bases outside the gene matches: 6. In nucleotides, the CDR3 is TGTGCCTGGAGTGTTAGAGGGGGCGCCCAGCCCCAGCATTTT. Amino acids: CAWSVRGGAQPQHF.

This clonotype was seen a handful of times. The chain links TRBV20-1 to TRBJ1-5, with 7 bases that match TRBD1. With 0 bases clipped from V and 0 bases from J, the junction kept 11 bases outside the gene matches. The CDR3 runs 18 residues. Germline V gives CDR1 DFQATT, CDR2 SNEGSKA (reference sequence). The CDR3 sequence: CSARDLRARGYSNQPQHF. CDR3 DNA: TGCAGTGCTAGAGATCTCAGGGCCAGGGGGTATAGCAATCAGCCCCAGCATTTT.

This clonotype was observed a handful of times. The J gene is TRBJ2-3, the V gene TRBV14; TRBD1 matches 8 bases. V was clipped by 4 bases and J by 1 base; unmatched bases: 7. The CDR3 loop spans 16 amino acids. Germline-derived CDR1 and CDR2 are SGHDN and FVKESK. The CDR3 spells CASSRHRGDGTDTQYF. DNA of the CDR3: TGTGCCAGCAGCCGGCACAGGGGGGACGGCACAGATACGCAGTATTTT.

This chain connects TRBV4-1 to TRBJ2-1; 9 bases agree with TRBD2. V was pared by 0 bases and J by 9 bases, with 9 bases of the junction left unmatched. CDR1 and CDR2 (germline): MGHRA, YSYEKL. The CDR3 is made up of 16 amino acids. The CDR3 DNA is TGCGCCAGCAGCCAAGACAGGCGGGGGGGCCGGACTGAGCAGTTCTTC. Translation gives CASSQDRRGGRTEQFF.

This clonotype was counted at least ten times. Relative to the germline gene, one junction end is altered; a read error may explain this. This chain uses TRBV5-1 with TRBJ2-5; no clear D. The CDR3 covers 10 residues. CDR1 and CDR2 (germline): SGHRS, YFSETQ. CDR3 protein: CASSGETQYF. CDR3 sequence (DNA): TGTGCCAGCAGTGGAGAGACCCAGTACTTC.

This clonotype was recorded a few times. This sequence joins TRBV4-1 and TRBJ1-5; no definite D call. V dropped 1 base and J dropped 4 bases, with 8 bases sitting between them. This CDR3 contains 14 residues. The germline gives CDR1 MGHRA, CDR2 YSYEKL. The CDR3 sequence: CASSQATGNQPQHF. In nucleotides, the CDR3 is TGCGCCAGCAGCCAAGCTACGGGGAATCAGCCCCAGCATTTT.

This clonotype was counted ten times or more. The gene calls are TRBV5-1 and TRBJ1-1; TRBD1 matches at 8 bases. V dropped 7 bases and J dropped 8; count of bases not matched to a gene: 10. CDR1 is SGHRS and CDR2 is YFSETQ in the germline V gene. This CDR3 comprises 13 residues. CDR3: CASVYDQGAEAFF. CDR3 DNA: TGCGCCAGCGTATACGACCAGGGGGCGGAAGCTTTCTTT.

The chain couples TRBV9 to TRBJ2-2; 8 nucleotides line up with TRBD1. The germline CDR1 and CDR2 sequences are SGDLS and YYNGEE. Trimming cost V 4 bases and J 1 base; bases outside gene matches: 9. The CDR3 is 17 amino acids. CDR3 sequence reads: CASSPRTGKQNTGELFF. Here the CDR3 DNA reads TGTGCCAGCAGCCCCCGGACAGGGAAACAGAACACCGGGGAGCTGTTTTTT.

This clonotype was seen only a few times. The CDR3 nucleotides read TGTGCCAGCAGCCCGGGGCCGACGCAGCCCCAGCATTTT. It codes for CASSPGPTQPQHF. The rearrangement uses TRBV9 and TRBJ1-5, with TRBD1 as a possible D gene (5 bases). Germline CDR1 SGDLS, CDR2 YYNGEE. This CDR3 has 13 amino acids. Between the trimmed V and J ends, which lost 4 bases and 7 bases, there was a span of 12 bases. The full variable domain, with the rest looked up from reference TRBV9 and TRBJ1-5, is DSGVTQTPKHLITATGQRVTLRCSPRSGDLSVYWYQQSLDQGLQFLIQYYNGEERAKGNILERFSAQQFPDLHSELNLSSLELGDSALYFCASSPGPTQPQHFGDGTRLSIL.

This clonotype turned up a few times. The J gene is TRBJ2-1, the V gene TRBV9; tentatively, D is TRBD1 or TRBD2 (6 bases each). The length of the CDR3 is 17 residues. The germline V and J ends were trimmed by 0 bases and 0 bases, with 13 bases remaining between them. From germline, CDR1 is SGDLS and CDR2 YYNGEE. CDR3 amino acids: CASSVVSGGSSYNEQFF. CDR3 nucleotide sequence: TGTGCCAGCAGCGTAGTATCCGGGGGCTCCTCCTACAATGAGCAGTTCTTC.

The V call is TRBV5-1, the J call TRBJ2-7; the match to TRBD1 covers 9 bases. Germline-derived CDR1 and CDR2 are SGHRS and YFSETQ. The CDR3 sequence is 16 residues long. The ends lost 4 bases at V and 6 bases at J; junction bases unmatched: 14. The CDR3 region is CASSPTGGTGTSEQYF. CDR3 DNA sequence: TGCGCCAGCAGCCCCACAGGTGGGACAGGGACCTCCGAGCAGTACTTC.

This clonotype showed up just a few times. The genes are TRBV29-1 and TRBJ2-3; the match to TRBD2 covers 8 bases. V was clipped by 4 bases and J by 7 bases; unmatched bases: 10. The germline gives CDR1 SQVTM, CDR2 ANQGSEA. The length of the CDR3 is 14 residues. Here the CDR3 DNA reads TGCAGCGTTGTTTGGTTAGCGGGGCCCCATACGCAGTATTTT. The encoded protein is CSVVWLAGPHTQYF.

The sample holds a few counts of this clonotype. The chain combines TRBV5-1 with TRBJ2-3; 10 nucleotides agree with TRBD1. The CDR3 contains 16 residues. V shed 0 bases, J shed 5 bases, and the junction held 6 bases outside the gene matches. CDR1 and CDR2 from the germline V gene are SGHRS and YFSETQ. CDR3 nucleotide sequence: TGCGCCAGCAGCTTGGCCGGACAGGGGGGAGGAGATACGCAGTATTTT. This sequence encodes CASSLAGQGGGDTQYF.

J is TRBJ1-4 and V is TRBV25-1; D gene unclear. Germline CDR1 reads MGHDK; CDR2 reads SYGVNS. Trimming pared 8 bases from V and 8 bases from J, leaving 15 bases between. The CDR3 runs 13 residues. The CDR3 DNA reads TGTGCCAGCTCTCACAGAAGGTTCGAAAAACTGTTTTTT. It translates to CASSHRRFEKLFF.

The chain links TRBV25-1 to TRBJ1-4; 7 nucleotides match TRBD1. With 6 bases clipped from V and 3 bases from J, the junction kept 4 bases outside the gene matches. CDR3 length: 14 residues. CDR1 MGHDK and CDR2 SYGVNS come from the germline V gene. The CDR3 nucleotides are TGTGCCAGCAGGGGGGACAGATCTAATGAAAAACTGTTTTTT. It encodes CASRGDRSNEKLFF.

This clonotype has ten or more counts. The V and J genes are TRBV4-2 and TRBJ2-1; 10 nucleotides match TRBD2. CDR1 LGHNA and CDR2 YNFKEQ come from the germline V gene. The CDR3 totals 16 residues. V lost 0 bases to trimming and J lost 7 bases; unmatched junction nucleotides: 6. CDR3 in amino acids: CASSQDRGLARNEQFF. CDR3 DNA sequence: TGTGCCAGCAGCCAAGATAGGGGACTAGCGAGGAATGAGCAGTTCTTC.